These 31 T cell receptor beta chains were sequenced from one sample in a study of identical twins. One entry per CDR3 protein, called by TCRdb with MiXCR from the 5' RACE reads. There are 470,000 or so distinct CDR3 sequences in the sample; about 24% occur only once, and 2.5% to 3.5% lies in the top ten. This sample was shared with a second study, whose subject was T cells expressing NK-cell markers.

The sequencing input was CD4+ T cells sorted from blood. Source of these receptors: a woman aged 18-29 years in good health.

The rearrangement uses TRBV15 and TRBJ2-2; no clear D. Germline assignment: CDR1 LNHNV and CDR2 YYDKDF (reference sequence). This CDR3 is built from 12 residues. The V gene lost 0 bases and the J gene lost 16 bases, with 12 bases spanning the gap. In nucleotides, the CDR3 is TGTGCCACCAGCAGAGATGATTCTGTACCGTTTTTT. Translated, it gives CATSRDDSVPFF.

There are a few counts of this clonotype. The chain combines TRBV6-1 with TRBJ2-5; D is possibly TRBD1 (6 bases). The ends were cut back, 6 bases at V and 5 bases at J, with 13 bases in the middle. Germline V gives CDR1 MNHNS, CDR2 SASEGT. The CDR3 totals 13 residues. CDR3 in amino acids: CASRTGRWETQYF. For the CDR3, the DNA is TGTGCCAGCAGAACAGGGAGATGGGAGACCCAGTACTTC.

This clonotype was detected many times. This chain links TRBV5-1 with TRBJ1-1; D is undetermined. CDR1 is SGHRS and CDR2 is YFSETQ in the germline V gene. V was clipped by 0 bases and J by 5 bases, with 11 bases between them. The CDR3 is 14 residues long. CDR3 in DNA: TGCGCCAGCAGCTTGGGGAGGGCTGGGACTGAAGCTTTCTTT. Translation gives CASSLGRAGTEAFF.

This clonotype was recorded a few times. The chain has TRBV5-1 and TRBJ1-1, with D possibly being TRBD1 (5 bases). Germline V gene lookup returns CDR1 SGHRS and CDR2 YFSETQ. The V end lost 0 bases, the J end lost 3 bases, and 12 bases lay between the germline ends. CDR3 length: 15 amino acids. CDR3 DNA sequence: TGCGCCAGCAGCTTGGCTCCGGGAGGGGACACTGAAGCTTTCTTT. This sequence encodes CASSLAPGGDTEAFF.

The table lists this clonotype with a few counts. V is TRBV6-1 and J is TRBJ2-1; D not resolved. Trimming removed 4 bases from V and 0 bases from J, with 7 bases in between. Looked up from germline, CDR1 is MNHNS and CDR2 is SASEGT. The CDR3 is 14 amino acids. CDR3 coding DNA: TGTGCCAGCAGTGTCCGGAGCTCCTACAATGAGCAGTTCTTC. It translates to CASSVRSSYNEQFF.

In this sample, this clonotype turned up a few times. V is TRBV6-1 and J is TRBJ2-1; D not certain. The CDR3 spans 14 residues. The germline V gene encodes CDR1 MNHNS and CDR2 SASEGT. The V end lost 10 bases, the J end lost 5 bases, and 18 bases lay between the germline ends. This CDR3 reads CATTDLAMNNEQFF. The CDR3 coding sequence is TGTGCCACCACCGACCTCGCCATGAACAATGAGCAGTTCTTC.

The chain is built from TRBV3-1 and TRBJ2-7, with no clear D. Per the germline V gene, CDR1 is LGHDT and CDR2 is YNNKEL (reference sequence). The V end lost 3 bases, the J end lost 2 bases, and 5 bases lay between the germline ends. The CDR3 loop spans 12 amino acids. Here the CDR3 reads CASSQLTYEQYF. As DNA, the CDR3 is TGTGCCAGCAGCCAGCTGACCTACGAGCAGTACTTC.

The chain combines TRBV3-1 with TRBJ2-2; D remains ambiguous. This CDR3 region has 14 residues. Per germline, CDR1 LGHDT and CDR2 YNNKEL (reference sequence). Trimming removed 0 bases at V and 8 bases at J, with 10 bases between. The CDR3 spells CASSQEGSGGELFF. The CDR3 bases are TGTGCCAGCAGCCAAGAAGGGTCCGGGGGGGAGCTGTTTTTT.

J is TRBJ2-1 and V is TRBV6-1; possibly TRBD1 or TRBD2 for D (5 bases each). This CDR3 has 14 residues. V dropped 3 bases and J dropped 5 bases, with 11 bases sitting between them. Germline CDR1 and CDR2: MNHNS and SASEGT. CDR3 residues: CASSDPGLHNEQFF. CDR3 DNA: TGTGCCAGCAGTGATCCGGGGCTCCACAATGAGCAGTTCTTC.

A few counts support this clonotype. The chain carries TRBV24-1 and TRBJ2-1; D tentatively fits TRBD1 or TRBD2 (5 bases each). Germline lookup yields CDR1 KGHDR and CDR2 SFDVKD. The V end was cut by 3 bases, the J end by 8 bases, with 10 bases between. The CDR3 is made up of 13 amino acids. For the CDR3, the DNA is TGTGCCACCAGTGATCTAGAGGGGTATGAGCAGTTCTTC. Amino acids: CATSDLEGYEQFF.

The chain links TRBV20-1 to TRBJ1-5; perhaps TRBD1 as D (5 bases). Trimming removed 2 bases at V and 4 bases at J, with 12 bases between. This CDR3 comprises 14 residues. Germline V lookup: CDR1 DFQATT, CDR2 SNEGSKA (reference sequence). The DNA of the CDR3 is TGCAGTGCTAGACCCCCAGGGTATAATCAGCCCCAGCATTTT. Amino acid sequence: CSARPPGYNQPQHF.

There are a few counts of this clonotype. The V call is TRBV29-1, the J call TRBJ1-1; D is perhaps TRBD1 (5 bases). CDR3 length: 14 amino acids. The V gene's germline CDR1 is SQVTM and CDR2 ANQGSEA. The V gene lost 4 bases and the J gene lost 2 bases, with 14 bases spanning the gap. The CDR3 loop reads CSVVEDSVNTEAFF. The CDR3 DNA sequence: TGCAGCGTTGTCGAAGACAGCGTAAACACTGAAGCTTTCTTT.

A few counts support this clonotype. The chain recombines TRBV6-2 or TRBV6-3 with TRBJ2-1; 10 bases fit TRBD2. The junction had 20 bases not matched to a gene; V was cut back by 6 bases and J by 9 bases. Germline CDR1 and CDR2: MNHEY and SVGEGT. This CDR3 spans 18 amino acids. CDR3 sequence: CASSPFLSGRAGRGEQFF. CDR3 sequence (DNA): TGTGCCAGCAGCCCATTTTTAAGCGGGAGGGCCGGTAGGGGTGAGCAGTTCTTC.

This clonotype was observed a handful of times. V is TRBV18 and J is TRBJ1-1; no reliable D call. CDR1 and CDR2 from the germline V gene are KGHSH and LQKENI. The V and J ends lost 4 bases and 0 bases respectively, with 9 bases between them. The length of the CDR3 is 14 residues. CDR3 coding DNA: TGTGCCAGCTCACAAAAGGGTATGAACACTGAAGCTTTCTTT. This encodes CASSQKGMNTEAFF.

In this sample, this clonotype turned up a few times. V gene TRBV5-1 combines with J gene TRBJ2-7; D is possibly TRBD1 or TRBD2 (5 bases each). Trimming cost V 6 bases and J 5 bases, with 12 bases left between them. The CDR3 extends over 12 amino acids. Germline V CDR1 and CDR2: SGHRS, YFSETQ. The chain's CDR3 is CASTLQGHEQYF. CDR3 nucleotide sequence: TGCGCCAGCACCCTGCAGGGACACGAGCAGTACTTC.

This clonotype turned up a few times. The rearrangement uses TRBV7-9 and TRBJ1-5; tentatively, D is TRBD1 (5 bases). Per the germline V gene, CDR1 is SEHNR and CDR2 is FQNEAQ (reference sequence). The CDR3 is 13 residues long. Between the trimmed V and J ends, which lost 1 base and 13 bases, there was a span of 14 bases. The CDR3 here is CASSLDSGRPQHF. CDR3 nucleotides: TGTGCCAGCAGCTTAGATTCGGGGCGGCCACAGCATTTT.

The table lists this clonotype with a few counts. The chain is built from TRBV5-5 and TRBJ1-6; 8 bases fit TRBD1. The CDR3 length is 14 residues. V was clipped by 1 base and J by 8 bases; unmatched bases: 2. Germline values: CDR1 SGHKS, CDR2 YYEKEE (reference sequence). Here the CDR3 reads CASSLQGADSPLHF. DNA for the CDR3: TGTGCCAGCAGCTTGCAGGGGGCAGATTCACCCCTCCACTTT.

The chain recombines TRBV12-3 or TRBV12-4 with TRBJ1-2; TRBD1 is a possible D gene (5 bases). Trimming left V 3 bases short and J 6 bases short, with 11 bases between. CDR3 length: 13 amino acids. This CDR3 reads CASSFRGTHGYTF. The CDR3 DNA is TGTGCCAGCAGTTTTCGGGGGACGCATGGCTACACCTTC.

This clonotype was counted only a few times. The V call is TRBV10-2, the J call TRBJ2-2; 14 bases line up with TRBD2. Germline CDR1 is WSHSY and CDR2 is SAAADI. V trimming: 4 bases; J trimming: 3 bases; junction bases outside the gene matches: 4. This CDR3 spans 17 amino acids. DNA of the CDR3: TGCGCCAGCAGTGTGACTAGCGGGAGGGCCGACACCGGGGAGCTGTTTTTT. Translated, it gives CASSVTSGRADTGELFF.

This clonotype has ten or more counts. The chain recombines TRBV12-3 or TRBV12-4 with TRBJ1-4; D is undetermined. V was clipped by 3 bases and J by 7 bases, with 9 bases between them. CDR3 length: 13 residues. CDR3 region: CASSFWPGEKLFF. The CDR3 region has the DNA TGTGCCAGCAGTTTTTGGCCTGGTGAAAAACTGTTTTTT.

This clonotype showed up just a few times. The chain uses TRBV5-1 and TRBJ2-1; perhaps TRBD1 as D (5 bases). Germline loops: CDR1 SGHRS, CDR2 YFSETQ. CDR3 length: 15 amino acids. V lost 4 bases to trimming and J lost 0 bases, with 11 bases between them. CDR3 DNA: TGCGCCAGCAGCCAAGACAGCAGCTCCTACAATGAGCAGTTCTTC. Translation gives CASSQDSSSYNEQFF.

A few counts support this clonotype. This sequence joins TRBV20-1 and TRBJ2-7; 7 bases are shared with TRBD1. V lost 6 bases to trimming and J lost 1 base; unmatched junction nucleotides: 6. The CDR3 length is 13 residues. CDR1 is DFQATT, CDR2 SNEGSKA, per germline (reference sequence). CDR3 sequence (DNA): TGCAGTGCCACGGACAGGATTTCCTACGAGCAGTACTTC. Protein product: CSATDRISYEQYF.

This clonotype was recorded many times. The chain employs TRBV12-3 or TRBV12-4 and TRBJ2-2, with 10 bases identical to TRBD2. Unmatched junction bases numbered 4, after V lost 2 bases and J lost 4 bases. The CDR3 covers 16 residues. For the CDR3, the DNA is TGTGCCAGCAGTTTATACAGCGGGGGGGCCACCGGGGAGCTGTTTTTT. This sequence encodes CASSLYSGGATGELFF.

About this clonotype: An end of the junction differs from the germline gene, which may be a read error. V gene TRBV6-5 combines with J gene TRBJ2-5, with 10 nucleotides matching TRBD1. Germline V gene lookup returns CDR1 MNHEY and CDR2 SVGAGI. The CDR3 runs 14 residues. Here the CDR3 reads CACRSWTGGETQYF. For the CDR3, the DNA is TGTGCCTGCAGGTCCTGGACAGGGGGGGAGACCCAGTACTTC.

CDR3 nucleotide sequence: TGTGCCAGCAGTGAATTCTCTAGCGGGGGAGAGACCCAGTACTTC. It encodes CASSEFSSGGETQYF. J is TRBJ2-5 and V is TRBV25-1; 10 nucleotides agree with TRBD2. CDR3 size: 15 residues. The V segment lost 1 base and the J segment 4 bases; nucleotides outside the gene matches: 3. Germline CDR1 and CDR2: MGHDK and SYGVNS.

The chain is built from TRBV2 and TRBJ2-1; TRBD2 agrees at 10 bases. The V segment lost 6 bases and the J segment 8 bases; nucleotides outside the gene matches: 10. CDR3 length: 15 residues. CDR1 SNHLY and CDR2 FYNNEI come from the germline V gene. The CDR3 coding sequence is TGTGCCAGCAGCGCCCGGACTAGCGGTGACGATGAGCAGTTCTTC. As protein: CASSARTSGDDEQFF.

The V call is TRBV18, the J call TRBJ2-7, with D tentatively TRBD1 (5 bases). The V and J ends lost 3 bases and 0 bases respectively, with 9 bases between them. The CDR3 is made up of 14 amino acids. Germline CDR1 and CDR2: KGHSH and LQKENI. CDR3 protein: CASSPPTASYEQYF. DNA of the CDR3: TGTGCCAGCTCACCCCCGACAGCCTCCTACGAGCAGTACTTC.

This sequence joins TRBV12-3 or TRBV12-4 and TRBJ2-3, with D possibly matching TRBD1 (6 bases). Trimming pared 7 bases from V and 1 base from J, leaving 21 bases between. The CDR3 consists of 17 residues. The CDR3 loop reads CASTLRGSQGRTDTQYF. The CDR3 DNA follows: TGTGCCAGCACCTTACGGGGCTCGCAGGGGCGCACAGATACGCAGTATTTT.

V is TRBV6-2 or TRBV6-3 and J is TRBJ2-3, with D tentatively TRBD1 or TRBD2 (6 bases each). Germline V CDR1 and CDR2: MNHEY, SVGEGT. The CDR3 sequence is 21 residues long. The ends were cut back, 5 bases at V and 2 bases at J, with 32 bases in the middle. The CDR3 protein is CASSSLRRGLQRKGATDTQYF. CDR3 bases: TGTGCCAGCAGTAGCCTAAGACGGGGGCTTCAACGTAAGGGTGCCACAGATACGCAGTATTTT.

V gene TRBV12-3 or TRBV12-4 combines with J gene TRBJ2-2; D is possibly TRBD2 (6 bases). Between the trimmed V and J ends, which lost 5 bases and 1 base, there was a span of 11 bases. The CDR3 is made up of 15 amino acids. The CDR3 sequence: CASSIVGGNTGELFF. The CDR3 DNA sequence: TGTGCCAGCAGTATCGTGGGGGGGAACACCGGGGAGCTGTTTTTT.

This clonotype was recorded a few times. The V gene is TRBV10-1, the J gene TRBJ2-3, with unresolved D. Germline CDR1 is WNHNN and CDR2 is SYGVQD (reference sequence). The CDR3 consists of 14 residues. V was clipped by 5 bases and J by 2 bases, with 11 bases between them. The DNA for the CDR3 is TGCGCCAGCAGTCTCAGCGTCTACACAGATACGCAGTATTTT. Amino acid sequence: CASSLSVYTDTQYF.